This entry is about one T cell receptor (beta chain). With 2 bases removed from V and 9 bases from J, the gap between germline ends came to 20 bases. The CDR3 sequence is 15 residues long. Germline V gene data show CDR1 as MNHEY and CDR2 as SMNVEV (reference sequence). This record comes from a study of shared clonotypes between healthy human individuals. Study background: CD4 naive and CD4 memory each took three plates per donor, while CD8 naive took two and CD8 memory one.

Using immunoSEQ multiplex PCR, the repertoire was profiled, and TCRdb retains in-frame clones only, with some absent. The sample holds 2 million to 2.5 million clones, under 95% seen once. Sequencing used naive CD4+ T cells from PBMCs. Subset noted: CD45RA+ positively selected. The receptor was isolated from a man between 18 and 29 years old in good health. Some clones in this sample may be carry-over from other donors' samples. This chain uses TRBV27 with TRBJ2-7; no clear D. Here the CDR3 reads CASSLGPRLPDGQYF. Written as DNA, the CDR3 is TGTGCCAGCAGTTTAGGGCCCCGCCTCCCGGATGGGCAGTACTTC.